This T cell receptor beta chain was sequenced during a study of blood T cells in healthy people across ages. Study-wide results and caveats: Using unsorted PBMCs precluded a conclusive naive versus antigen-experienced comparison.

In terms of origin and age, donors were healthy Caucasian individuals from Russia aged about 6 to 90. Germline V gene data show CDR1 as SNHLY and CDR2 as FYNNEI. The V gene end was trimmed by 6 bases and the J gene end by 5 bases; junction bases not matched to a gene: 11. The CDR3 is 15 amino acids. This clonotype occurred a few times. What it binds is unknown. Then a second PCR, running roughly 7 to 11 cycles, was carried out with a sample-barcoded 5' primer and a J-beta primer mix. TCRdb itself ran the 5' RACE reads through MiXCR, one entry per CDR3 protein. The repertoire holds 650,000 to 800,000 distinct CDR3 sequences, with roughly 44% as singletons.

This receptor was identified in a man aged 55 to 69 in good health. This chain joins TRBV2 and TRBJ2-5, with 8 positions matching TRBD2. The sample taken for sequencing was blood. CDR3 amino acids: CASRERRGGRETQYF. DNA for the CDR3: TGTGCCAGCAGGGAACGCCGGGGGGGACGTGAGACCCAGTACTTC.